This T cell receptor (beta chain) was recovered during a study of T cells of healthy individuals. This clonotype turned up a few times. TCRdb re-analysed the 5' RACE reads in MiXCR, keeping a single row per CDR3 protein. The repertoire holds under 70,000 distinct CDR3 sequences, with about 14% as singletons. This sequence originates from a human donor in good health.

CDR3 residues: CSASDVPEAFF. In DNA, the CDR3 is TGCAGTGCTTCGGACGTTCCTGAAGCTTTCTTT. The chain uses TRBV20-1 and TRBJ1-1; D is undetermined. Germline loops: CDR1 DFQATT, CDR2 SNEGSKA (reference sequence). The CDR3 runs to 11 residues. Trimming took 5 bases from V and 6 from J, leaving 10 bases between them.